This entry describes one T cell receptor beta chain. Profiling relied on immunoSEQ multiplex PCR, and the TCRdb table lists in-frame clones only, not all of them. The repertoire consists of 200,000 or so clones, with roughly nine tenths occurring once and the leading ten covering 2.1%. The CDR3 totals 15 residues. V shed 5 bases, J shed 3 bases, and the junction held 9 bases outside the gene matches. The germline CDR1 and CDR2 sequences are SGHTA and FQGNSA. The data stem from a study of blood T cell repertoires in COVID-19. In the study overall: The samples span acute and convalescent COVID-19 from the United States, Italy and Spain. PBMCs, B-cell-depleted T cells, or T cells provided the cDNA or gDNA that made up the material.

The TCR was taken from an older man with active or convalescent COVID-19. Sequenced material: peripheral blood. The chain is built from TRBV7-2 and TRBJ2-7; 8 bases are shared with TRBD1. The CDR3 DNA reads TGTGCCAGCAGCGTGACAGGGGAAAGCTACTACGAGCAGTACTTC. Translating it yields CASSVTGESYYEQYF. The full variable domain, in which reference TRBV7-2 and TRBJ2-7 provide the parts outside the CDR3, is GAGVSQSPSNKVTEKGKDVELRCDPISGHTALYWYRQSLGQGLEFLIYFQGNSAPDKSGLPSDRFSAERTGGSVSTLTIQRTQQEDSAVYLCASSVTGESYYEQYFGPGTRLTVT.